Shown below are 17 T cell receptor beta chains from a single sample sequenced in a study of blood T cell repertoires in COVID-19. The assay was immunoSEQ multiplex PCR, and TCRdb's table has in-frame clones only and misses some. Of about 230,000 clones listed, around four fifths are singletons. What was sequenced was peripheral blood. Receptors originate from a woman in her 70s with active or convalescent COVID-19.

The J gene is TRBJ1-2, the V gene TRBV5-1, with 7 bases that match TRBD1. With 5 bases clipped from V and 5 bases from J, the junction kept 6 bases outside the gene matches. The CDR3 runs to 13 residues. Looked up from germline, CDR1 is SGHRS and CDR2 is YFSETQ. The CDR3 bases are TGCGCCAGCAGTGTCCAGGGGGATTATGGCTACACCTTC. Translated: CASSVQGDYGYTF.

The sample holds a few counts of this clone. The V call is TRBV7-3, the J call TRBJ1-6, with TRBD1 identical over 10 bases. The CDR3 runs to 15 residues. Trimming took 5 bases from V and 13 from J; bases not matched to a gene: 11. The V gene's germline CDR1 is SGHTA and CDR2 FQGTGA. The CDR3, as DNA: TGTGCCAGCAGCCTGACAGGGGGCGAACTTTCGCCCCTCCACTTT. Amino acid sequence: CASSLTGGELSPLHF.

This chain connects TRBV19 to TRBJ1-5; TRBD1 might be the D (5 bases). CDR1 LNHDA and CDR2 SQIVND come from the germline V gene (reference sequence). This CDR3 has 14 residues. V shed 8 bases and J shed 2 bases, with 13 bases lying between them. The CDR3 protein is CASQSGDGNQPQHF. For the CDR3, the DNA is TGTGCCAGTCAGAGCGGGGACGGCAATCAGCCCCAGCATTTT. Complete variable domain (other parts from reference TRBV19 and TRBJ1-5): DGGITQSPKYLFRKEGQNVTLSCEQNLNHDAMYWYRQDPGQGLRLIYYSQIVNDFQKGDIAEGYSVSREKKESFPLTVTSAQKNPTAFYLCASQSGDGNQPQHFGDGTRLSIL.

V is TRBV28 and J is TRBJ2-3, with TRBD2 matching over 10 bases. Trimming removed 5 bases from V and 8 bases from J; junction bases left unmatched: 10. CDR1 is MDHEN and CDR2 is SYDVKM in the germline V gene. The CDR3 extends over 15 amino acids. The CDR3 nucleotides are TGTGCCAGCAGTCTGAGCGGGAGGGAGAGGGGTACGCAGTATTTT. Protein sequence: CASSLSGRERGTQYF.

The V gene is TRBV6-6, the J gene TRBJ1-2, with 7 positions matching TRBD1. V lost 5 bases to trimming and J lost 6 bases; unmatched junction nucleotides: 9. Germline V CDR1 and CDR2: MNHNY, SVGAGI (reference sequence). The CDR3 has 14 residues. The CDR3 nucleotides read TGTGCCAGCAGTCGACCCGGGGACAGCAATGGCTACACCTTC. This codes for CASSRPGDSNGYTF.

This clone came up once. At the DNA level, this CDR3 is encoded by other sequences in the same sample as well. CDR3 region: CASSLDSGSYNEQFF. The CDR3 DNA reads TGCGCCAGCAGCTTGGATAGCGGCTCCTACAATGAGCAGTTCTTC. This chain links TRBV5-1 with TRBJ2-1; TRBD2 is a possible D gene (6 bases). Trimming shortened V by 0 bases and J by 0 bases, and 7 bases separated the two germline ends. This CDR3 spans 15 amino acids. The germline CDR1 and CDR2 sequences are SGHRS and YFSETQ.

CDR3 region: CASSLMLSGNNYGYTF. CDR3 DNA: TGCGCCAGCAGCTTGATGCTTTCGGGGAACAACTATGGCTACACCTTC. The V call is TRBV5-1, the J call TRBJ1-2; the D is unclear. Germline V gene sequence: CDR1 SGHRS, CDR2 YFSETQ. Trimming pared 1 base from V and 2 bases from J, leaving 15 bases between. The CDR3 covers 16 residues.

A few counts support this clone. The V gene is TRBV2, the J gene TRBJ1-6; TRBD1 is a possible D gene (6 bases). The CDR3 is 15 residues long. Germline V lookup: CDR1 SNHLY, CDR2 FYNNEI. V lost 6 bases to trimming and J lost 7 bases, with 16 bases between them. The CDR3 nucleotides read TGTGCCAGCAGGGACCGGGACACATTCAATTCACCCCTCCACTTT. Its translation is CASRDRDTFNSPLHF.

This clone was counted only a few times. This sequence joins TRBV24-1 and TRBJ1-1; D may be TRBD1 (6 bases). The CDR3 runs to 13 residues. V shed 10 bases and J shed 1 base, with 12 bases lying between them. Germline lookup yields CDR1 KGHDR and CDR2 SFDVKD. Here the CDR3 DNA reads TGTGCCACTAGGGACACTCCGAACACTGAAGCTTTCTTT. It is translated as CATRDTPNTEAFF.

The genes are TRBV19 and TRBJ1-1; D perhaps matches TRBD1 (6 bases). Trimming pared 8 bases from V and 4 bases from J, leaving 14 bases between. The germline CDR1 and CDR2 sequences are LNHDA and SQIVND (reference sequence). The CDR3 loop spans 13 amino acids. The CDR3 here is CASWDTLFTEAFF. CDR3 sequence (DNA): TGTGCCAGTTGGGACACTCTTTTCACTGAAGCTTTCTTT.

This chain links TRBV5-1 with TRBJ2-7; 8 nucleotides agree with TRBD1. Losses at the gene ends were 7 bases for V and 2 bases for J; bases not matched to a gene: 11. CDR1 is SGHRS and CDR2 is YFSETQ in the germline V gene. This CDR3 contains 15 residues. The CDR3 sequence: CASGEAQGAAYEQYF. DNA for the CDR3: TGCGCCAGCGGCGAGGCCCAGGGGGCAGCCTACGAGCAGTACTTC.

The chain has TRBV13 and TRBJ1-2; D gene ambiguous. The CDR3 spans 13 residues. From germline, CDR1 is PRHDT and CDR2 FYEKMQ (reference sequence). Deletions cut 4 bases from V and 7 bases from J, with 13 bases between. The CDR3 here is CASSSETASGYTF. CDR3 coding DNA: TGTGCCAGCAGCTCAGAAACAGCCTCTGGCTACACCTTC.

CDR3 coding DNA: TGCGCCAGCAGCCAAGCCGGGCACCCAGGGAGGGATGGCTACACCTTC. Protein: CASSQAGHPGRDGYTF. V is TRBV4-3 and J is TRBJ1-2, with a weak D call TRBD1 (5 bases). The germline V gene has CDR1 LGHNA and CDR2 YSLEER. V gave up 1 base and J gave up 6 bases, with 18 bases separating them. The CDR3 runs to 16 residues.

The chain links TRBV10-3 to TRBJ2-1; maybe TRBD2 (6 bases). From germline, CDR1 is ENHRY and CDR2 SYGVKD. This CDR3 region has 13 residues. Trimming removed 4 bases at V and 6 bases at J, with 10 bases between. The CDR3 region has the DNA TGTGCCATCAGTGTGCAGGGAGGCAATGAGCAGTTCTTC. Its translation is CAISVQGGNEQFF.

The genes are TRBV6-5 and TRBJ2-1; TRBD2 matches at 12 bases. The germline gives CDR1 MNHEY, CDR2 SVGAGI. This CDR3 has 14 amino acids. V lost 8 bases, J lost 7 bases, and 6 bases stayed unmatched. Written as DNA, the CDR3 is TGTGCCAGCGTAGGACTAGCGGGATTGAATGAGCAGTTCTTC. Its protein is CASVGLAGLNEQFF.

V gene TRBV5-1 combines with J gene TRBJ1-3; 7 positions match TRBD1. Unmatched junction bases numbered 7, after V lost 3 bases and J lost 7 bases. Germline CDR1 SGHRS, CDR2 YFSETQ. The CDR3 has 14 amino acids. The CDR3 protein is CASSSPGTANTIYF. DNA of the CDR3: TGCGCCAGCAGCTCCCCCGGGACAGCGAACACCATATATTTT.

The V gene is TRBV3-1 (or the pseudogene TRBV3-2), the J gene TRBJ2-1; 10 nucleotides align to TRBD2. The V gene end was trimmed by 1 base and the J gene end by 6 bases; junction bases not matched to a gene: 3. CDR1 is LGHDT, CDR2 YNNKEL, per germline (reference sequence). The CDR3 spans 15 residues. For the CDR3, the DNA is TGTGCCAGCAGCCAAGGAGCGGGAGGGTTCAATGAGCAGTTCTTC. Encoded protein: CASSQGAGGFNEQFF.